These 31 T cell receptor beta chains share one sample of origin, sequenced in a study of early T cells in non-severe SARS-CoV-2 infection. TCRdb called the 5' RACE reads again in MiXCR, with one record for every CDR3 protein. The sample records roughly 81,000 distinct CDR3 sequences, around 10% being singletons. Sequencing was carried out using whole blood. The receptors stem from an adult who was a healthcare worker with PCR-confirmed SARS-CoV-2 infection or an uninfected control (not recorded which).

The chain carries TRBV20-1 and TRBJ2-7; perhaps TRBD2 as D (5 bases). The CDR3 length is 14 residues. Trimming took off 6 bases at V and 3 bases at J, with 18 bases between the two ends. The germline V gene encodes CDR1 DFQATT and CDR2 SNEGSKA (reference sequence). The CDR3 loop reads CSALKRESSYEQYF. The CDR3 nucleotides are TGCAGTGCCCTAAAAAGGGAGTCCAGCTACGAGCAGTACTTC.

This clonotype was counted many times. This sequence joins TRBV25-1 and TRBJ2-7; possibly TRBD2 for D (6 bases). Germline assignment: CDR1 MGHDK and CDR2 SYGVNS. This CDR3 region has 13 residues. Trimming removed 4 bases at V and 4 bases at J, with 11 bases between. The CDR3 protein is CASSGAGRYEQYF. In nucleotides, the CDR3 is TGTGCCAGCAGTGGGGCAGGGAGGTACGAGCAGTACTTC.

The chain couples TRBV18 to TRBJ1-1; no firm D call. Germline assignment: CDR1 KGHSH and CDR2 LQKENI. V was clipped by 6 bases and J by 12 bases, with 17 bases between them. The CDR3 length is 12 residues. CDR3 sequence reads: CASSISPEPSFF. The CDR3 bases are TGTGCCAGCTCCATTAGCCCAGAACCATCTTTCTTT.

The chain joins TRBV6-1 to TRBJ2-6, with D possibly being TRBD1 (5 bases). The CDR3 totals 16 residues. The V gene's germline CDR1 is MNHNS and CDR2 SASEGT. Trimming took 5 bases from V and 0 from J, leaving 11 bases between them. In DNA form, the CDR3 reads TGTGCCAGCAGTCCGACAGTTTTCTCTGGGGCCAACGTCCTGACTTTC. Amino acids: CASSPTVFSGANVLTF.

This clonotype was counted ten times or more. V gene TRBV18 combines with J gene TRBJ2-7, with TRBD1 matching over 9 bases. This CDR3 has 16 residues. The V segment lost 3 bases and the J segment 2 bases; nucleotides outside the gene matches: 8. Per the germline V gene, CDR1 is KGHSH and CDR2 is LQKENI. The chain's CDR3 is CASSPGRGDRAYEQYF. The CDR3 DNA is TGTGCCAGCTCACCGGGCCGGGGGGACAGGGCCTACGAGCAGTACTTC.

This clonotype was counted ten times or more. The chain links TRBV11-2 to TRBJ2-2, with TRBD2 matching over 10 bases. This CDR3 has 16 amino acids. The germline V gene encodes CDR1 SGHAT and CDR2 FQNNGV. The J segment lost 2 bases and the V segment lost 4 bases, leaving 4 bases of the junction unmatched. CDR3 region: CASSSGLAVNTGELFF. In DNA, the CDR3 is TGTGCCAGCAGCTCCGGACTAGCGGTTAACACCGGGGAGCTGTTTTTT.

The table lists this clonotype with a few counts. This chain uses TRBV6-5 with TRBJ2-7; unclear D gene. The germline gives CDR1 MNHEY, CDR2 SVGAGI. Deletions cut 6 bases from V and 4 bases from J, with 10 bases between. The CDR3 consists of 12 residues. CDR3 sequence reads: CASRATAYEQYF. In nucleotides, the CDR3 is TGTGCCAGCAGGGCTACAGCTTACGAGCAGTACTTC.

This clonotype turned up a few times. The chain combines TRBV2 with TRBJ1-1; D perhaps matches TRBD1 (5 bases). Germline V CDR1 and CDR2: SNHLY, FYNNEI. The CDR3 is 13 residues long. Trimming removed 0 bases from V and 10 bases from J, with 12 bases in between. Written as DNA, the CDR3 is TGTGCCAGCAGTGAAGCGCTCGGGGGAGTAGCTTTCTTT. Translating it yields CASSEALGGVAFF.

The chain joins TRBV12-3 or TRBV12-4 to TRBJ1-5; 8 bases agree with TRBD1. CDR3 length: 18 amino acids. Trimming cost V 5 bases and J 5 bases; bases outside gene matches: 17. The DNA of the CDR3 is TGTGCCAGCAGTCCCTCTGGTCGGACAGGGAACGGGGATCAGCCCCAGCATTTT. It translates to CASSPSGRTGNGDQPQHF.

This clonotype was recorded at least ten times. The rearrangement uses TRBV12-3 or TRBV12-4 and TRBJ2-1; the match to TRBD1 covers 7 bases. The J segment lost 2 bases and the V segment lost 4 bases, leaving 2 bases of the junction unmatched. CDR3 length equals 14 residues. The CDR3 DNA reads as TGTGCCAGCAGTTCAGGGGGTCCCTACAATGAGCAGTTCTTC. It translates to CASSSGGPYNEQFF.

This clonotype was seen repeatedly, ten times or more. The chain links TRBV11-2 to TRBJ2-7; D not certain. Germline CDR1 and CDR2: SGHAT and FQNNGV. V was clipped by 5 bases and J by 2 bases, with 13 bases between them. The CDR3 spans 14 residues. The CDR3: CASSQKTPPYEQYF. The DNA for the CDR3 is TGTGCCAGCAGCCAAAAAACACCCCCCTACGAGCAGTACTTC. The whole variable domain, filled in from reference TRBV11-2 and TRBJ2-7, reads EAGVAQSPRYKIIEKRQSVAFWCNPISGHATLYWYQQILGQGPKLLIQFQNNGVVDDSQLPKDRFSAERLKGVDSTLKIQPAKLEDSAVYLCASSQKTPPYEQYFGPGTRLTVT.

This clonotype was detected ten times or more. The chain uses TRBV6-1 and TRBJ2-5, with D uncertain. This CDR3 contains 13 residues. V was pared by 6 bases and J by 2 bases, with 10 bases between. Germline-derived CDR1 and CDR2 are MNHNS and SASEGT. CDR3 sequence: CASRITPQETQYF. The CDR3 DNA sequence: TGTGCCAGCAGAATAACACCTCAAGAGACCCAGTACTTC.

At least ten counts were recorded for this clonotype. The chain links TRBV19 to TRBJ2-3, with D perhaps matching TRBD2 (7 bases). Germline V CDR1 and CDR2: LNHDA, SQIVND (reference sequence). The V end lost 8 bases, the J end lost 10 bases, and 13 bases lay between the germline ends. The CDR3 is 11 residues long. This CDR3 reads CASGEGDAQYF. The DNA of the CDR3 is TGTGCCAGTGGGGAGGGGGATGCGCAGTATTTT.

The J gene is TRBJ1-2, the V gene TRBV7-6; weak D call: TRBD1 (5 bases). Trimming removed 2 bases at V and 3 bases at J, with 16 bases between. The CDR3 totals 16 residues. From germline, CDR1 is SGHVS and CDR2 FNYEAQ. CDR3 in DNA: TGTGCCAGCAGCTTAAGTTCGGGGGTCTTCGACTATGGCTACACCTTC. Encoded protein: CASSLSSGVFDYGYTF.

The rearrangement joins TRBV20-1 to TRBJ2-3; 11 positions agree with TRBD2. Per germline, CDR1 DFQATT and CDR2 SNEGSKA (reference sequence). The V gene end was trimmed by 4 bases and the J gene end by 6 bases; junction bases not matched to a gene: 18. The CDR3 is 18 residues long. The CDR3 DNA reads TGCAGTGCTATCGGGCTTGGTAGCGGGAGGGCCTGGATGGATACGCAGTATTTT. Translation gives CSAIGLGSGRAWMDTQYF.

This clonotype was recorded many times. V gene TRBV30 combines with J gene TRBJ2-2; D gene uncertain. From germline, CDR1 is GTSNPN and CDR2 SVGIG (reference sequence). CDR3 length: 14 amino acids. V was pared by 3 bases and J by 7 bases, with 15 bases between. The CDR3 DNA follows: TGTGCCTGGAGCCCATCCCCTTTGGGCGGGGAGCTGTTTTTT. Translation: CAWSPSPLGGELFF. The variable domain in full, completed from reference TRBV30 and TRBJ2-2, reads SQTIHQWPATLVQPVGSPLSLECTVEGTSNPNLYWYRQAAGRGLQLLFYSVGIGQISSEVPQNLSASRPQDRQFILSSKKLLLSDSGFYLCAWSPSPLGGELFFGEGSRLTVL.

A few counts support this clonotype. The DNA of the CDR3 is TGTGCCAGCAGCCCGTCGGGAGGGCCCGCGACCCAGTACTTC. Its protein is CASSPSGGPATQYF. This chain links TRBV6-5 with TRBJ2-5; 8 nucleotides match TRBD2. V gave up 6 bases and J gave up 7 bases; unmatched junction bases: 10. The CDR3 extends over 14 amino acids. The germline gives CDR1 MNHEY, CDR2 SVGAGI.

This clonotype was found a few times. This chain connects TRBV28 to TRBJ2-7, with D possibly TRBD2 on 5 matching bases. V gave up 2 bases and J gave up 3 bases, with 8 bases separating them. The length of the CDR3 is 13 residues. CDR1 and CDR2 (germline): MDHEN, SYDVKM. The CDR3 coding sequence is TGTGCCAGCAGTTTACCGGGGTACTACGAGCAGTACTTC. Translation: CASSLPGYYEQYF.

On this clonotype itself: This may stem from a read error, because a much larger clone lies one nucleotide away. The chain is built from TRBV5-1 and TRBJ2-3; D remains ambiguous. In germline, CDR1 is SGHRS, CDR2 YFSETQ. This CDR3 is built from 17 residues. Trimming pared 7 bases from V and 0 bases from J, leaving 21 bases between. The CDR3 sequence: CASGRRAGATSTDTQYF. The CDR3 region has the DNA TGCGCCAGCGGACGCCGTGCAGGCGCCACTAGCACAGATACGCAGTATTTT.

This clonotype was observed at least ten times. CDR3 protein: CASSLAVAGGLGPDTQYF. The CDR3 DNA sequence: TGTGCCAGCAGCTTAGCGGTAGCGGGAGGTTTGGGGCCAGATACGCAGTATTTT. V usage is TRBV11-2 and J usage is TRBJ2-3; 10 bases map to TRBD2. The CDR3 runs 18 residues. The germline V gene has CDR1 SGHAT and CDR2 FQNNGV. The trim removed 1 base at V and 4 bases at J, leaving 11 bases unmatched. Filled out from reference TRBV11-2 and TRBJ2-3, the complete variable domain reads EAGVAQSPRYKIIEKRQSVAFWCNPISGHATLYWYQQILGQGPKLLIQFQNNGVVDDSQLPKDRFSAERLKGVDSTLKIQPAKLEDSAVYLCASSLAVAGGLGPDTQYFGPGTRLTVL.

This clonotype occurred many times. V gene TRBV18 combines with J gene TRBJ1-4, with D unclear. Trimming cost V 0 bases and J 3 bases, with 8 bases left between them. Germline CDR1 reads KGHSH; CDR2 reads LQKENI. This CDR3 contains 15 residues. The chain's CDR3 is CASSPPEKANEKLFF. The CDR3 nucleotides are TGTGCCAGCTCACCACCGGAGAAGGCTAATGAAAAACTGTTTTTT.

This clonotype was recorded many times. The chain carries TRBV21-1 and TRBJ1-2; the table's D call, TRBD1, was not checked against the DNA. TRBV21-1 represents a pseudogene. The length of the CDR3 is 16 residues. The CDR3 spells CASSKERGTGLYGYTF. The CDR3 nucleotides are TGTGCCAGCAGCAAAGAGCGCGGGACAGGGTTATATGGCTACACCTTC.

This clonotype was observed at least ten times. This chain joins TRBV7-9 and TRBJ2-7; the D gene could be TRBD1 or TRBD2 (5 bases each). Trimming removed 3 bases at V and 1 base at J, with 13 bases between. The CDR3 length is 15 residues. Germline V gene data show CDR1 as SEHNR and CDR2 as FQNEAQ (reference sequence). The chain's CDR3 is CASSFPGTASYEQYF. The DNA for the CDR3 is TGTGCCAGCAGCTTCCCTGGGACGGCTTCCTACGAGCAGTACTTC.

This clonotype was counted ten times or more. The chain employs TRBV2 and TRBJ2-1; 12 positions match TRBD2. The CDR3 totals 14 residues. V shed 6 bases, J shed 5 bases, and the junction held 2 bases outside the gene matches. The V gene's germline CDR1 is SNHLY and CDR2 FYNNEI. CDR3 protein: CASRRTSGNNEQFF. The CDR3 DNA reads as TGTGCCAGCAGGAGGACTAGCGGGAACAATGAGCAGTTCTTC.

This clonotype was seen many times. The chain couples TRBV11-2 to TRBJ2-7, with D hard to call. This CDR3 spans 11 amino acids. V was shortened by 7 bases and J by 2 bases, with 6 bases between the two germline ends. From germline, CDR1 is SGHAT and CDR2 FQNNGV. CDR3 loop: CASTRAYEQYF. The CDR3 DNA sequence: TGTGCCAGCACCCGTGCCTACGAGCAGTACTTC.

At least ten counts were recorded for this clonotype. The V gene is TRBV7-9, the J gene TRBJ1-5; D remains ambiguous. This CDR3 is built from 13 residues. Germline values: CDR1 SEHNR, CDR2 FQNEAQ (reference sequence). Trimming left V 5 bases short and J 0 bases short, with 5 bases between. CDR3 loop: CASSRNSNQPQHF. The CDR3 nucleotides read TGTGCCAGCAGCCGTAATAGCAATCAGCCCCAGCATTTT.

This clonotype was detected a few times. In DNA, the CDR3 is TGCAGTGCTAGAAAGAGAACAGGCGGTCTTTCTAACTATGGCTACACCTTC. This encodes CSARKRTGGLSNYGYTF. The chain has TRBV20-1 and TRBJ1-2; D is possibly TRBD1 (5 bases). Germline CDR1 and CDR2: DFQATT and SNEGSKA (reference sequence). The CDR3 is made up of 17 amino acids. V shed 2 bases and J shed 0 bases, with 19 bases lying between them.

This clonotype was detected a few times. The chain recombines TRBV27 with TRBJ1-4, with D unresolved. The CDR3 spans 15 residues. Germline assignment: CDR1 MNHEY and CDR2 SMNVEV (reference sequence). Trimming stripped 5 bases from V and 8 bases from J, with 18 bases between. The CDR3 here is CASSPFSTVGEKLFF. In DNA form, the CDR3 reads TGTGCCAGCAGTCCGTTTAGTACGGTTGGCGAAAAACTGTTTTTT.

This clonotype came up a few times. As DNA, the CDR3 is TGCAGTGCCCGATTACGACTAGCGGGAGCTAGCTACGAGCAGTACTTC. Protein sequence: CSARLRLAGASYEQYF. The V and J genes are TRBV20-1 and TRBJ2-7, with TRBD2 identical over 12 bases. The germline gives CDR1 DFQATT, CDR2 SNEGSKA (reference sequence). Trimming cost V 6 bases and J 3 bases; bases outside gene matches: 12. The CDR3 spans 16 residues.

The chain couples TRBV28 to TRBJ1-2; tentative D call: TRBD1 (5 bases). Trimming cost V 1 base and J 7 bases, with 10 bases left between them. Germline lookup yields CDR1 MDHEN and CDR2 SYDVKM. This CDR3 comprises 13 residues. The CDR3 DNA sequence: TGTGCCAGCAGTTTATTTCAGGGATCTGGCTACACCTTC. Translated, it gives CASSLFQGSGYTF.

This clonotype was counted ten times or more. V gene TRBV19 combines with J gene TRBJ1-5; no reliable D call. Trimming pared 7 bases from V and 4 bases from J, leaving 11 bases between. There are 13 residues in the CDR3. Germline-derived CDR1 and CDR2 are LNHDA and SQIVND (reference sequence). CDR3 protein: CASNPDGNQPQHF. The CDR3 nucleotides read TGTGCCAGTAACCCGGACGGAAATCAGCCCCAGCATTTT.